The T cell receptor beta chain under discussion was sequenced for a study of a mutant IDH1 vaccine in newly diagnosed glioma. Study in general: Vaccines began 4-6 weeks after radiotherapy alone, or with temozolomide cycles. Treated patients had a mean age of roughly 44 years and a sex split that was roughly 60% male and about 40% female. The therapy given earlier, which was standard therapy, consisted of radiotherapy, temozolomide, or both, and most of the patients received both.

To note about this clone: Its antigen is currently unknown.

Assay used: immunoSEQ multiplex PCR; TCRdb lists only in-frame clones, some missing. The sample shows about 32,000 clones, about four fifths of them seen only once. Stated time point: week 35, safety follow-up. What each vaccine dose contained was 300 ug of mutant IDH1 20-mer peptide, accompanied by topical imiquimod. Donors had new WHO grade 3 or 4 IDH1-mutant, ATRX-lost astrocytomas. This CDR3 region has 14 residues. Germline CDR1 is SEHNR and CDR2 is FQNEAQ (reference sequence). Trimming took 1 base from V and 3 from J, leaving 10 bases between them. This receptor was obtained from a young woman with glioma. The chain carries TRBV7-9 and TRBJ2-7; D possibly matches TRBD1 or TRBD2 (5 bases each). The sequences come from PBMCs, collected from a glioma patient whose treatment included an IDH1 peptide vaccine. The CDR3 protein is CASSLVGTDYEQYF. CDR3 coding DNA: TGTGCCAGCAGCTTAGTCGGGACGGACTACGAGCAGTACTTC.